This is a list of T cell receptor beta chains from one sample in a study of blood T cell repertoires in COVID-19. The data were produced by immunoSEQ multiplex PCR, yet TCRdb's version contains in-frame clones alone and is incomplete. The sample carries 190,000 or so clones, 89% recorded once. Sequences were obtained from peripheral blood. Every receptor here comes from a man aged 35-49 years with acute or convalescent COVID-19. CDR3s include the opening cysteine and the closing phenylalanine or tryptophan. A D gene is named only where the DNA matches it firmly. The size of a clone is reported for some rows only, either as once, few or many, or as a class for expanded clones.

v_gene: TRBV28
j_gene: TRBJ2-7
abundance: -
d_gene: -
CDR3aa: CASSYRVPSSSYEQYF
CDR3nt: TGTGCCAGCAGTTACCGGGTCCCTTCAAGCTCCTACGAGCAGTACTTC

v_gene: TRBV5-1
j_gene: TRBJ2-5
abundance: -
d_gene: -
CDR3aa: CASSLTTRQGETQYF
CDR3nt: TGCGCCAGCAGCTTGACCACGAGGCAAGGAGAGACCCAGTACTTC

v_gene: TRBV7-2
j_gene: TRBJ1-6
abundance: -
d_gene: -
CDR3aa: CASSPSVRQNNSPLHF
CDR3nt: TGTGCCAGCAGCCCCTCCGTCCGACAGAACAATTCACCCCTCCACTTT

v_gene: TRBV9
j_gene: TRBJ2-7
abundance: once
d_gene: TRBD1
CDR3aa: CASSAGTGGEQYF
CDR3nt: TGTGCCAGCAGCGCCGGGACAGGGGGCGAGCAGTACTTC

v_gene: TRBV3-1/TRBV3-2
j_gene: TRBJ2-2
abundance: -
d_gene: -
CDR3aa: CASSQQGNTGELFF
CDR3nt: TGTGCCAGCAGCCAGCAGGGGAACACCGGGGAGCTGTTTTTT

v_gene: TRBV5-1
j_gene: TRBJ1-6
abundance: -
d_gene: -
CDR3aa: CASSLWTEPNSPLHF
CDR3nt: TGCGCCAGCAGCTTGTGGACAGAGCCAAATTCACCCCTCCACTTT

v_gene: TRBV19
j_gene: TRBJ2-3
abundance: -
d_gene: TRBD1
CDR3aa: CASSDGTGYTDTQYF
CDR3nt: TGTGCCAGTAGTGACGGGACAGGGTACACAGATACGCAGTATTTT

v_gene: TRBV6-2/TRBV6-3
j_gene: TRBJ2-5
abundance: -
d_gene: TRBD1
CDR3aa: CASSYREPRDRRETQYF
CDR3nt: TGTGCCAGCAGTTACAGGGAGCCTAGGGACAGGCGAGAGACCCAGTACTTC

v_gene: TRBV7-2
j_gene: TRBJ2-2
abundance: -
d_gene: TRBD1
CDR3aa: CASSLEVTGDTGELFF
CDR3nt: TGTGCCAGCAGCTTAGAAGTGACAGGGGACACCGGGGAGCTGTTTTTT

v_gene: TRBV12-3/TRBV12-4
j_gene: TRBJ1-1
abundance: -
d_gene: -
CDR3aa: CASSMTDNTEAFF
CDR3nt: TGTGCCAGCAGTATGACAGATAACACTGAAGCTTTCTTT

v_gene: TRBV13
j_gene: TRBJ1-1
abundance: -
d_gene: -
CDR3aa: CASSYRVSPNTEAFF
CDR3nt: TGTGCCAGCAGCTACAGGGTGAGCCCGAACACTGAAGCTTTCTTT

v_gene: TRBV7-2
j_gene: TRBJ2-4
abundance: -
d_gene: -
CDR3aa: CASSSYRNIQYF
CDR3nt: TGTGCCAGCAGCTCATACAGAAACATTCAGTACTTC

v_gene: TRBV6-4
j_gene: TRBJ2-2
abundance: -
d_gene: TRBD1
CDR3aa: CASRPGTVGELFF
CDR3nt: TGTGCCAGCAGACCGGGGACAGTCGGGGAGCTGTTTTTT

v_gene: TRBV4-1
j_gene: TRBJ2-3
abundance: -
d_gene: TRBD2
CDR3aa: CASSQVGRGADTQYF
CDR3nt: TGCGCCAGCAGCCAAGTTGGGCGGGGGGCAGATACGCAGTATTTT

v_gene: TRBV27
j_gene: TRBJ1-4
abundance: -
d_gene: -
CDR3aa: CASSRGVLMREKLFF
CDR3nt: TGTGCCAGCAGCCGGGGGGTACTAATGAGGGAAAAACTGTTTTTT

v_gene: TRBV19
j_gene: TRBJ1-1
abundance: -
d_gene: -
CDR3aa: CASSIVGGTEAFF
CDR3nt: TGTGCCAGTAGTATAGTGGGGGGCACTGAAGCTTTCTTT

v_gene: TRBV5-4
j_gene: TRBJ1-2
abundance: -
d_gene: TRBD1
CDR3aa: CASSLVAQGDYGYTF
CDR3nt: TGTGCCAGCAGCTTGGTGGCCCAGGGGGACTATGGCTACACCTTC

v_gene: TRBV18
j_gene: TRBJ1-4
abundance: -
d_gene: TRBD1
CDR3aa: CASSPGQGVTNEKLFF
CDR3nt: TGTGCCAGCTCACCGGGACAGGGGGTAACTAATGAAAAACTGTTTTTT

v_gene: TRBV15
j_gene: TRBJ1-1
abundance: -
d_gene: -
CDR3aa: CATSRVTGRAGTEAFF
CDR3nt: TGTGCCACCAGCAGAGTCACAGGGAGGGCGGGCACTGAAGCTTTCTTT

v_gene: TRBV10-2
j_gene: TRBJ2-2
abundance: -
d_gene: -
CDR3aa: CASSESRHTGELFF
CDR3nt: TGCGCCAGCAGTGAGTCGAGGCATACCGGGGAGCTGTTTTTT

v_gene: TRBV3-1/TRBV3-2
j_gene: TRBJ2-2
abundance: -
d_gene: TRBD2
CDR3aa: CASSLGRITGELFF
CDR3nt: TGTGCCAGCAGCCTCGGGAGGATCACCGGGGAGCTGTTTTTT

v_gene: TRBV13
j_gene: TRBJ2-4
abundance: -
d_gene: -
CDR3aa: CASSSGAKNIQYF
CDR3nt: TGTGCCAGCAGCAGCGGGGCCAAAAACATTCAGTACTTC

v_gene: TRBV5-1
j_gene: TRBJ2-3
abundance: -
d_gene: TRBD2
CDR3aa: CASSLPLAGDTDTQYF
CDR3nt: TGCGCCAGCAGCTTGCCTCTAGCGGGGGACACAGATACGCAGTATTTT

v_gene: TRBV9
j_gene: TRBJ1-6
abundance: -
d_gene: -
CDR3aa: CASSVEDSYNSPLHF
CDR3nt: TGTGCCAGCAGCGTAGAGGACTCTTATAATTCACCCCTCCACTTT

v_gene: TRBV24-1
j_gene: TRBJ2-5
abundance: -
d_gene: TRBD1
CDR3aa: CATSDPRDRVSGETQYF
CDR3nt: TGTGCCACCAGTGATCCGAGGGACAGGGTATCGGGAGAGACCCAGTACTTC

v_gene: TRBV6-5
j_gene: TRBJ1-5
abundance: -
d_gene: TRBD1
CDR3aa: CASSSTGQANQPQHF
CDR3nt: TGTGCCAGCAGTTCGACAGGACAGGCCAATCAGCCCCAGCATTTT

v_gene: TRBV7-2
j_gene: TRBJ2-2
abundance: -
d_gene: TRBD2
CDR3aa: CASSFSGGYTGELFF
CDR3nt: TGTGCCAGCAGCTTCAGCGGGGGCTACACCGGGGAGCTGTTTTTT

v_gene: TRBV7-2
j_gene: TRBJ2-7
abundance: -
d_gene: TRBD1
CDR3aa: CASSGTGTGLVEQYF
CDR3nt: TGTGCCAGCAGCGGGACCGGGACAGGGTTGGTCGAGCAGTACTTC

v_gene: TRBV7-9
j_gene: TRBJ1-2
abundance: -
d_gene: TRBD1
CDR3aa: CASSSGDRGRGYGYTF
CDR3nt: TGTGCCAGCAGCTCCGGCGACAGGGGGCGCGGCTATGGCTACACCTTC

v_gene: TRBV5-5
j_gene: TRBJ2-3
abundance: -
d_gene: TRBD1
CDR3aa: CASSKQGSAQYF
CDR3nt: TGTGCCAGCAGTAAACAGGGGAGCGCGCAGTATTTT